This T cell receptor beta chain was sequenced during a study of CD8 T cells in Susac syndrome. Random hexamers primed reverse transcription of 0.5 to 1 ug RNA. By means of immunoSEQ multiplex PCR, TCR beta CDR3 spanning 54 Vbeta and 13 Jbeta underwent amplification. MiXCR was run by TCRdb on the immunoSEQ multiplex PCR reads, yielding one entry per CDR3 protein. Counted here are 150,000 to 200,000 distinct CDR3 sequences, about 94% occurring once; the ten biggest clones make up around 0.093%. The authors sequenced TCR beta from blood CD8+ and CD4+ T cells. The multiple sclerosis controls consisted of treatment-naive patients with relapsing-remitting disease, either stable or active. Negative isolation yielded the CD8+ and CD4+ T cells, while FACS enriched the TEMRA cells. The germline gives CDR1 SGDLS, CDR2 YYNGEE. V was cut by 2 bases and J by 0 bases, with 6 bases left in between. The CDR3 totals 15 residues.

This sequence originates from a human donor with multiple sclerosis. The chain is built from TRBV9 and TRBJ2-6; weak D call: TRBD2 (6 bases). Sequencing was done on a sample of CD4+ T cells from PBMCs. CDR3 residues: CASSVGGSGANVLTF. CDR3 nucleotide sequence: TGTGCCAGCAGCGTGGGGGGCTCTGGGGCCAACGTCCTGACTTTC.